This T cell receptor (beta chain) derives from a study of cytomegalovirus exposure and HLA in healthy donors. Study overall: Earlier, some 170 million T cells were analyzed, and 117 million unique TCR beta sequences were found among them. Regarding the study as a whole: As immune exposure information, only CMV serostatus was available.

With respect to this clone: Its cognate antigen is unknown.

The PCR contained 60 Vbeta and 13 Jbeta primers. Method: immunoSEQ multiplex PCR; TCRdb's copy keeps in-frame clones and lacks some. There are 150,000 or so clones in the sample; around 76% occur only once, and approximately 2% lies in the top ten. Nominally healthy donors were sampled, though unrecorded immune exposures were likely. V was pared by 0 bases and J by 5 bases, with 11 bases between. This CDR3 contains 14 residues. CDR1 and CDR2 from the germline V gene are SGHRS and YFSETQ. This sequence originates from a female donor in good health and CMV-seronegative. The chain combines TRBV5-1 with TRBJ1-1; no clear D gene. Input material: PBMCs. The CDR3 reads CASSLDRRWTEAFF. The CDR3 DNA reads as TGCGCCAGCAGCTTGGATAGAAGATGGACTGAAGCTTTCTTT.